Below are 3 T cell receptor beta chains sequenced from a single sample in a study of cytomegalovirus exposure and HLA in healthy donors. Both 60 Vbeta primers and 13 Jbeta primers went into the PCR. TCRdb's table, derived via immunoSEQ multiplex PCR, lists solely in-frame clones and lacks some. The sample has 100,000 to 150,000 clones, more than 75% seen once. The sequenced sample was PBMCs. All receptors come from a woman aged 60-75 years in good health and CMV-seropositive.

The chain joins TRBV7-3 to TRBJ2-3, with 16 bases matching TRBD2. The CDR3 consists of 22 residues. In germline, CDR1 is SGHTA, CDR2 FQGTGA. V shed 1 base, J shed 3 bases, and the junction held 16 bases outside the gene matches. The CDR3, as DNA: TGTGCCAGCAGCTTAATACCCGCGGGACTAGCGGGAGGGGGGCCATATACAGATACGCAGTATTTT. Residues: CASSLIPAGLAGGGPYTDTQYF.

The chain recombines TRBV7-9 with TRBJ2-7; weak D call: TRBD1 (6 bases). In germline, CDR1 is SEHNR, CDR2 FQNEAQ (reference sequence). This CDR3 is 14 amino acids long. Between the trimmed V and J ends, which lost 3 bases and 4 bases, there was a span of 13 bases. The CDR3 DNA reads as TGTGCCAGCAGCTTTCAAGCAGGGGTTTACGAGCAGTACTTC. Its protein is CASSFQAGVYEQYF.

V is TRBV2 and J is TRBJ2-7; D gene ambiguous. V was clipped by 0 bases and J by 6 bases, with 6 bases between them. The CDR3 totals 12 residues. Germline-derived CDR1 and CDR2 are SNHLY and FYNNEI. The CDR3, as DNA: TGTGCCAGCAGTGAAGCTGGGCTCGAGCAGTACTTC. It yields the protein CASSEAGLEQYF.